Listed here is a single T cell receptor (beta chain). The CDR3 totals 12 residues. Germline V gives CDR1 MNHEY, CDR2 SVGAGI. V lost 6 bases, J lost 11 bases, and 14 bases lay in between. These data originate in a study of cytomegalovirus exposure and HLA in healthy donors. Repertoires were generated with immunoSEQ multiplex PCR, while TCRdb's copy carries only in-frame clones and drops some. Among over 200,000 clones listed, roughly 91% were seen once. The sequenced sample was PBMCs. This chain connects TRBV6-5 to TRBJ2-1; D possibly matches TRBD1 or TRBD2 (6 bases each). This receptor was identified in a woman aged 25 to 39 in good health and CMV-seronegative. CDR3 amino acids: CASRQGTSQQFF. CDR3 bases: TGTGCCAGCAGGCAGGGGACTTCCCAGCAGTTCTTC.